Listed below are T cell receptor beta chains from one sample, sequenced in a study of blood T cell repertoires in COVID-19. Produced via immunoSEQ multiplex PCR; TCRdb's table is partial and in-frame only. The data contain tens of thousands of clones, about nine tenths of them singletons. The sample consisted of peripheral blood. The receptors here all came from a woman aged 25 to 39 in a cohort sampled during active COVID-19. The CDR3 runs from the conserved cysteine through the conserved F or W. Fields, in order: D gene, J gene, clone size, V gene, CDR3 protein, CDR3 DNA. D genes are given only for firm matches. Some rows have no size entry. The others give once, few or many, or a class for an expanded clone.

NA TRBJ1-6 NA TRBV7-6 CASSSGRQANSPLHF TGTGCCAGCAGCTCGGGAAGACAGGCTAATTCACCCCTCCACTTT
NA TRBJ2-1 NA TRBV9 CASSVDGGGREQFF TGTGCCAGCAGCGTAGACGGGGGAGGAAGGGAGCAGTTCTTC
TRBD1 TRBJ2-7 NA TRBV5-6 CASSLYGTGWLEQYF TGTGCCAGCAGCTTGTACGGGACAGGTTGGTTGGAGCAGTACTTC
TRBD1 TRBJ1-1 NA TRBV20-1 CSASTTGDNTEAFF TGCAGTGCTAGTACCACAGGGGATAACACTGAAGCTTTCTTT
TRBD2 TRBJ2-7 NA TRBV6-5 CASSATSGRPYEQYF TGTGCCAGCAGCGCGACTAGCGGGAGGCCATACGAGCAGTACTTC
NA TRBJ2-5 NA TRBV6-2/TRBV6-3 CASSYSGQNKETQYF TGTGCCAGCAGTTACTCCGGACAGAACAAAGAGACCCAGTACTTC
TRBD2 TRBJ2-7 NA TRBV28 CASSSSLTSGRASTYEQYF TGTGCCAGCAGTTCTTCCCTGACTAGCGGGAGGGCAAGTACCTACGAGCAGTACTTC
NA TRBJ1-1 NA TRBV6-5 CASTLIEVNTEAFF TGTGCCAGCACCCTCATTGAGGTGAACACTGAAGCTTTCTTT
NA TRBJ1-6 few TRBV18 CASSPGSNSPLHF TGTGCCAGCTCACCGGGCAGTAATTCACCCCTCCACTTT
NA TRBJ2-1 NA TRBV27 CASSTLGGMGYEQFF TGTGCCAGCAGCACCCTGGGCGGGATGGGCTATGAGCAGTTCTTC
TRBD1 TRBJ2-1 NA TRBV7-2 CASSLRGRQSSFYNEQFF TGTGCCAGCAGCTTAAGGGGGCGACAGAGCTCCTTCTACAATGAGCAGTTCTTC
TRBD2 TRBJ2-7 NA TRBV19 CASRERYQGWTSGSEQYF TGTGCCAGTAGGGAACGATATCAGGGGTGGACTAGCGGGAGCGAGCAGTACTTC
TRBD2 TRBJ2-5 NA TRBV27 CASSPWLAGTPETQYF TGTGCCAGCAGCCCGTGGCTAGCGGGAACTCCGGAGACCCAGTACTTC
TRBD1 TRBJ1-2 NA TRBV27 CASSMWGHRGANYGYTF TGTGCCAGCAGTATGTGGGGTCACAGGGGAGCTAACTATGGCTACACCTTC
TRBD2 TRBJ2-7 NA TRBV7-9 CASSFSGDDGGQYF TGTGCCAGCAGCTTTAGCGGGGACGACGGCGGGCAGTACTTC
NA TRBJ1-3 few TRBV28 CASTKLGSSGALISGNTIYF TGTGCCAGCACCAAGCTCGGATCGTCAGGGGCGTTAATCTCTGGAAACACCATATATTTT
TRBD1 TRBJ1-4 NA TRBV27 CASSLRQGAGKLFF TGTGCCAGCAGTTTAAGGCAGGGGGCGGGAAAACTGTTTTTT
TRBD2 TRBJ2-7 NA TRBV28 CASSWTSRHYEQYF TGTGCCAGCAGTTGGACTAGCCGGCACTACGAGCAGTACTTC
NA TRBJ1-6 NA TRBV5-8 CASSFRGSYNSPLHF TGTGCCAGCAGCTTTAGGGGCTCCTATAATTCACCCCTCCACTTT
NA TRBJ1-2 NA TRBV30 CAWSGLIGYTF TGTGCCTGGAGTGGGCTCATTGGCTACACCTTC
TRBD1 TRBJ2-4 NA TRBV2 CASSEGQGYGNIQYF TGTGCCAGCAGTGAAGGACAGGGGTACGGAAACATTCAGTACTTC
TRBD1 TRBJ1-1 NA TRBV30 CAWDRGRLRRFF TGTGCCTGGGACAGGGGGCGCTTACGTCGATTCTTT
TRBD2 TRBJ2-4 NA TRBV2 CASMKTSGLAKNIQYF TGTGCCAGCATGAAAACTAGCGGCCTAGCCAAAAACATTCAGTACTTC
TRBD1 TRBJ2-1 NA TRBV6-5 CASSYSGQPYNEQFF TGTGCCAGCAGTTACTCGGGACAGCCTTACAATGAGCAGTTCTTC
TRBD1 TRBJ1-3 few TRBV10-3 CAISEWGTGSSGNTIYF TGTGCCATCAGTGAGTGGGGGACAGGGAGCTCTGGAAACACCATATATTTT
TRBD1 TRBJ1-5 NA TRBV7-9 CASSRTGDPQPQHF TGTGCCAGCAGCCGAACAGGGGACCCACAGCCCCAGCATTTT
NA TRBJ2-1 NA TRBV20-1 CSATEVGQFF TGCAGTGCTACGGAGGTCGGGCAGTTCTTC
NA TRBJ1-2 NA TRBV7-2 CASSLATVRSQNYGYTF TGTGCCAGCAGCTTAGCAACGGTTCGGTCACAGAATTATGGCTACACCTTC
NA TRBJ1-4 once TRBV21-1 CASSKTGRAHDEKLFF TGTGCCAGCAGCAAGACGGGCAGGGCGCATGATGAAAAACTGTTTTTT
NA TRBJ2-2 NA TRBV10-3 CAINPSGPTGELFF TGTGCCATCAATCCGAGCGGACCCACCGGGGAGCTGTTTTTT
TRBD2 TRBJ2-3 once TRBV5-1 CASSPRFGSGRATDTQYF TGCGCCAGCAGCCCCCGGTTCGGTAGCGGGAGGGCCACCGATACGCAGTATTTT
TRBD1 TRBJ1-5 NA TRBV6-5 CASTPGQGGNQPQHF TGTGCCAGCACCCCAGGACAGGGTGGCAATCAGCCCCAGCATTTT
NA TRBJ2-5 NA TRBV1 CTSSQDRSAGEVIETQYF TGCACCAGCAGCCAAGATAGGTCAGCGGGAGAAGTAATAGAGACCCAGTACTTC
TRBD2 TRBJ2-1 NA TRBV5-1 CASSLRLAGMGRAYNEQFF TGCGCCAGCAGCCTGAGACTAGCGGGAATGGGTCGGGCCTACAATGAGCAGTTCTTC
TRBD1 TRBJ1-5 NA TRBV19 CASSSTRQGAWGQPQHF TGTGCCAGTAGTTCAACCCGACAGGGGGCATGGGGTCAGCCCCAGCATTTT
NA TRBJ1-5 NA TRBV7-2 CASSAAGGPQPQHF TGTGCCAGCAGCGCTGCCGGGGGGCCGCAGCCCCAGCATTTT